One T cell receptor (beta chain) is described in this entry. The antigen is undetermined. V lost 5 bases to trimming and J lost 4 bases, with 9 bases between them. Per germline, CDR1 SQVTM and CDR2 ANQGSEA. The CDR3 consists of 12 residues. TCRdb analysed the RT-PCR reads with MiXCR anew, one entry per CDR3 protein. The sample holds over 150,000 distinct CDR3 sequences, 11% seen once. These data originate in a study of response to subunit inactivated influenza vaccine. Study observations and caveats: Each seasonal flu vaccination may recruit only limited new T cells, authors suggested.

Sequenced material: non-naive T cells sorted from PBMCs, taken roughly 45 days after vaccination. This receptor was identified in a man aged 45-65 years who received an inactivated influenza vaccine. J is TRBJ2-1 and V is TRBV29-1; D is unclear. The CDR3 bases are TGCAGCGTTTCACAGTTATACAATGAGCAGTTCTTC. Its translation is CSVSQLYNEQFF.